The T cell receptor beta chain described here comes from a study of cytotoxic CD8 clonotypes in ibrutinib-treated CLL. Whole-study results and caveats: Sustained-remission and progressing patients were not sampled at matched times.

Comment on this clone: What it recognizes is unknown.

TCRdb's copy holds only in-frame clones and misses some; the assay was immunoSEQ multiplex PCR. Here the sample spans 20,000 to 25,000 clones, about 70% being singletons. The CDR3 consists of 14 residues. The germline CDR1 and CDR2 sequences are MNHEY and SMNVEV (reference sequence). The trim removed 7 bases at V and 0 bases at J, leaving 4 bases unmatched. The sequence derives from a human donor with chronic lymphocytic leukemia. The material was PBMCs, obtained after 24 months of ibrutinib treatment. This chain links TRBV27 with TRBJ2-7; TRBD2 aligns across 9 bases. The CDR3 loop reads CASTERGDSYEQYF. DNA for the CDR3: TGTGCCAGCACCGAGCGGGGGGACTCCTACGAGCAGTACTTC.